This T cell receptor beta chain was captured by sequencing in a study of OX40 agonist ivuxolimab in advanced cancers. Trimming cost V 1 base and J 10 bases; bases outside gene matches: 12. CDR1 and CDR2 (germline): SGHDN, FVKESK. The CDR3 is 17 residues long. Assay used: immunoSEQ multiplex PCR; TCRdb lists only in-frame clones, some missing. This sample has 9,500 to 15,000 clones, with roughly four fifths found just once. The rearrangement uses TRBV14 and TRBJ2-1; 11 positions match TRBD2. The material was CD4+ or CD8+ T cells sorted from blood, obtained in a trial of the OX40 agonist ivuxolimab. The sequence was collected from an adult with an advanced solid tumor such as melanoma, head and neck, liver or kidney cancer. The CDR3 DNA follows: TGTGCCAGCAGCCAAGTCCCACCGACTAGCGGGACTGAGGAGCAGTTCTTC. This encodes CASSQVPPTSGTEEQFF.